Below are 16 T cell receptor beta chains sequenced from a single sample in a study of OX40 agonist ivuxolimab in advanced cancers. Libraries were prepared by immunoSEQ multiplex PCR; TCRdb keeps only in-frame clonotypes and omits some of them. This table has around 28,000 clones, about 90% appearing once. The source material was CD4+ or CD8+ T cells sorted from blood, sampled in a trial of the OX40 agonist ivuxolimab. The receptors originated from an adult with an advanced solid tumor such as melanoma, head and neck, liver or kidney cancer.

CDR3 amino acids: CASSHPQGSGNTIYF. The DNA for the CDR3 is TGTGCCAGCAGTCATCCTCAGGGCTCTGGAAACACCATATATTTT. This rearrangement joins TRBV6-5 to TRBJ1-3; D might be TRBD1 (5 bases). V lost 5 bases to trimming and J lost 0 bases, with 11 bases between them. CDR1 and CDR2 from the germline V gene are MNHEY and SVGAGI. CDR3 length equals 15 residues.

This clone was counted once. The chain recombines TRBV6-4 with TRBJ2-1; TRBD1 might be the D (6 bases). V was pared by 0 bases and J by 4 bases, with 13 bases between. Germline CDR1 and CDR2: MRHNA and SNTAGT. The CDR3 extends over 16 amino acids. CDR3 protein: CASSDSPGQPYNEQFF. In DNA, the CDR3 is TGTGCCAGCAGTGACTCGCCGGGACAACCGTACAATGAGCAGTTCTTC.

The V and J genes are TRBV28 and TRBJ2-7; 10 bases align to TRBD1. This CDR3 region has 13 residues. The V and J ends lost 10 bases and 5 bases, in that order; junction bases with no gene match: 8. Germline V lookup: CDR1 MDHEN, CDR2 SYDVKM. The CDR3 nucleotides read TGTGCCACCACGGGACAGGGGAACCACGAGCAGTACTTC. It translates to CATTGQGNHEQYF.

The chain is built from TRBV5-1 and TRBJ1-2; weak D call: TRBD1 (6 bases). Trimming removed 6 bases from V and 3 bases from J, with 15 bases in between. Germline assignment: CDR1 SGHRS and CDR2 YFSETQ. The CDR3 totals 14 residues. The CDR3: CASMKGEWDYGYTF. In DNA, the CDR3 is TGCGCCAGCATGAAGGGGGAATGGGACTATGGCTACACCTTC.

The CDR3 here is CASSLATYEQYF. Written as DNA, the CDR3 is TGTGCCAGCAGCTTAGCAACTTACGAGCAGTACTTC. The chain has TRBV7-9 and TRBJ2-7, with D hard to call. CDR3 length equals 12 residues. V was pared by 0 bases and J by 4 bases, with 4 bases between. The germline V gene encodes CDR1 SEHNR and CDR2 FQNEAQ (reference sequence).

The gene calls are TRBV4-1 and TRBJ1-3; D is ambiguous. This CDR3 region has 15 residues. In germline, CDR1 is MGHRA, CDR2 YSYEKL. V was shortened by 3 bases and J by 0 bases, with 9 bases between the two germline ends. CDR3 nucleotides: TGCGCCAGCAGCCAGGGGAGTTCCTCTGGAAACACCATATATTTT. Amino acids: CASSQGSSSGNTIYF.

The chain uses TRBV7-9 and TRBJ2-1; D is unresolved. V shed 1 base and J shed 4 bases, with 8 bases lying between them. This CDR3 is built from 14 residues. Germline values: CDR1 SEHNR, CDR2 FQNEAQ (reference sequence). CDR3 in DNA: TGTGCCAGCAGCTTAGAGACTCATTACAATGAGCAGTTCTTC. Its translation is CASSLETHYNEQFF.

This clone was counted only a few times. CDR3 sequence reads: CASSIDPETIDTEAFF. Written as DNA, the CDR3 is TGTGCCAGTAGTATAGATCCGGAGACAATCGACACTGAAGCTTTCTTT. The rearrangement links TRBV19 to TRBJ1-1; D is ambiguous. The V end lost 0 bases, the J end lost 3 bases, and 14 bases lay between the germline ends. Germline CDR1 reads LNHDA; CDR2 reads SQIVND (reference sequence). This CDR3 spans 16 amino acids.

A few counts support this clone. The chain combines TRBV25-1 with TRBJ2-7; 11 positions agree with TRBD2. This CDR3 is built from 15 residues. The V gene end was trimmed by 2 bases and the J gene end by 5 bases; junction bases not matched to a gene: 5. CDR1 is MGHDK, CDR2 SYGVNS, per germline. CDR3 bases: TGTGCCAGCAGTGAACCCCTAGCGGGAGGAAACGAGCAGTACTTC. Its translation: CASSEPLAGGNEQYF.

The chain joins TRBV19 to TRBJ2-1; TRBD2 aligns across 7 bases. Germline lookup yields CDR1 LNHDA and CDR2 SQIVND (reference sequence). Trimming took 3 bases from V and 1 from J; bases not matched to a gene: 3. The CDR3 has 15 residues. This chain's CDR3 is CASSMGGSSYNEQFF. The CDR3 DNA is TGTGCCAGTAGTATGGGCGGGAGTTCCTACAATGAGCAGTTCTTC.

V gene TRBV28 combines with J gene TRBJ1-5; 11 bases fit TRBD1. The V gene's germline CDR1 is MDHEN and CDR2 SYDVKM. Trimming removed 3 bases from V and 1 base from J; junction bases left unmatched: 8. The CDR3 extends over 18 amino acids. The CDR3 is CASSLGWTGGKSNQPQHF. In DNA form, the CDR3 reads TGTGCCAGCAGTTTGGGGTGGACAGGGGGCAAGAGCAATCAGCCCCAGCATTTT.

V is TRBV9 and J is TRBJ2-7; perhaps TRBD2 as D (5 bases). This CDR3 has 13 amino acids. The germline V gene has CDR1 SGDLS and CDR2 YYNGEE. The V gene lost 7 bases and the J gene lost 3 bases, with 14 bases spanning the gap. The CDR3 spells CASSSRGGYEQYF. DNA of the CDR3: TGTGCCAGCTCGTCGAGAGGAGGCTACGAGCAGTACTTC.

The rearrangement joins TRBV30 to TRBJ2-5; 8 bases agree with TRBD2. The CDR3 is 16 amino acids. Germline lookup yields CDR1 GTSNPN and CDR2 SVGIG (reference sequence). Trimming took 2 bases from V and 4 from J; bases not matched to a gene: 12. The CDR3 bases are TGTGCCTGGAGTCTCGACGCGGGGGGCTCAGGAGAGACCCAGTACTTC. Translation: CAWSLDAGGSGETQYF.

This sequence joins TRBV28 and TRBJ2-3; no firm D call. CDR1 and CDR2 (germline): MDHEN, SYDVKM. The length of the CDR3 is 14 residues. V was shortened by 6 bases and J by 0 bases, with 10 bases between the two germline ends. The CDR3 loop is CASRTGASTDTQYF. CDR3 nucleotides: TGTGCCAGCAGAACCGGAGCTAGCACAGATACGCAGTATTTT.

This chain uses TRBV28 with TRBJ2-3, with 9 bases fitting TRBD2. Per germline, CDR1 MDHEN and CDR2 SYDVKM. Trimming took 7 bases from V and 5 from J; bases not matched to a gene: 13. CDR3 size: 16 residues. The DNA of the CDR3 is TGTGCCAGCAACCCTAGCGGGGAGAGTTGGGAAGATACGCAGTATTTT. It encodes CASNPSGESWEDTQYF.

The chain combines TRBV4-3 with TRBJ2-1, with unresolved D. Trimming removed 0 bases at V and 0 bases at J, with 6 bases between. From germline, CDR1 is LGHNA and CDR2 YSLEER. The CDR3 loop spans 15 amino acids. The CDR3 spells CASSQDWSSYNEQFF. CDR3 coding DNA: TGCGCCAGCAGCCAAGACTGGTCCTCCTACAATGAGCAGTTCTTC.